Listed below are T cell receptor beta chains from one sample, sequenced in a study of T cells in Graves' hyperthyroidism and ophthalmopathy. TCRdb re-called the multiplex PCR reads with MiXCR, one entry per CDR3 protein. The sample has 500,000 or so distinct CDR3 sequences; roughly 15% are singletons. Input material: blood. The receptors stem from a young woman with Graves' ophthalmopathy. The CDR3 runs from the conserved cysteine through the conserved F or W. A D gene is named only where the DNA matches it firmly. A row's size may be missing; if present it is once, few, many or a size class.

V	size	D	J	length	CDR3	DNA
TRBV7-9	many	NA	TRBJ2-7	13	CASSFERSYEQYF	TGTGCCAGCAGCTTCGAACGGTCCTACGAGCAGTACTTC
TRBV3-1	few	TRBD2	TRBJ2-2	20	CASSQDPPYSGLDMAGELFF	TGTGCCAGCAGCCAAGACCCTCCGTATTCGGGACTAGATATGGCCGGGGAGCTGTTTTTT
TRBV24-1	NA	TRBD1	TRBJ2-7	15	CATSDTKQGAGEQYF	TGTGCCACCAGTGATACGAAACAGGGGGCGGGGGAGCAGTACTTC
TRBV28	many	NA	TRBJ1-6	16	CASSLRVWTDNSPLHF	TGTGCCAGCAGTTTACGGGTCTGGACAGATAATTCACCCCTCCACTTT
TRBV12-3/TRBV12-4	NA	NA	TRBJ1-4	14	CASSPAGRDEKLFF	TGTGCCAGCAGTCCCGCGGGGCGGGATGAAAAACTGTTTTTT
TRBV29-1	NA	NA	TRBJ2-1	11	CSALEVNEQFF	TGCAGCGCCCTCGAGGTAAATGAGCAGTTCTTC
TRBV25-1	NA	TRBD2	TRBJ2-1	18	CASSERAAAGGGGNEQFF	TGTGCCAGCAGTGAGAGGGCCGCAGCGGGAGGAGGTGGCAATGAGCAGTTCTTC
TRBV6-2/TRBV6-3	few	TRBD2	TRBJ2-7	14	CASSPGGSLHEQYF	TGTGCCAGCAGCCCTGGCGGGAGTCTCCACGAGCAGTACTTC
TRBV7-8	many	NA	TRBJ1-1	13	CASSLYWAAEAFF	TGTGCCAGCAGCTTATATTGGGCGGCTGAAGCTTTCTTT
TRBV27	NA	TRBD1	TRBJ1-6	15	CASSLWTGVDSPLHF	TGTGCCAGCAGTCTCTGGACAGGGGTTGATTCACCCCTCCACTTT
TRBV4-1	NA	NA	TRBJ2-5	15	CASSQEGRKQETQYF	TGCGCCAGCAGCCAAGAGGGCAGGAAACAAGAGACCCAGTACTTC
TRBV15	NA	NA	TRBJ1-2	15	CATSRDWGDDYGYTF	TGTGCCACCAGCAGAGATTGGGGGGATGACTATGGCTACACCTTC
TRBV2	NA	NA	TRBJ2-7	11	CASSEGAGRYF	TGTGCCAGCAGTGAAGGGGCAGGGCGGTACTTC
TRBV7-8	many	TRBD1	TRBJ1-2	13	CASSSDRVWGYTF	TGTGCCAGCAGCTCCGACAGGGTGTGGGGCTACACCTTC
TRBV28	many	NA	TRBJ1-6	14	CASRPTGSNSPLHF	TGTGCCAGCAGACCCACAGGGTCCAATTCACCCCTCCACTTT
TRBV5-1	many	TRBD1	TRBJ1-1	14	CASSLRGQNTEAFF	TGCGCCAGCAGCTTGAGGGGGCAAAACACTGAAGCTTTCTTT
TRBV9	NA	NA	TRBJ2-7	14	CASSRSGGSYEQYF	TGTGCCAGCAGTAGGTCCGGGGGCTCCTACGAGCAGTACTTC
TRBV2	NA	TRBD2	TRBJ2-3	15	CTSRGGLAGTDTQYF	TGTACCAGCAGGGGAGGACTAGCGGGCACAGATACGCAGTATTTT
TRBV11-2	many	NA	TRBJ1-2	14	CASSLIRGSRGYTF	TGTGCCAGCAGCTTGATCAGGGGATCTAGAGGCTACACCTTC
TRBV27	many	TRBD2	TRBJ2-3	17	CASSLFLTSGSTDTQYF	TGTGCCAGCAGTTTATTCCTGACTAGCGGTAGCACAGATACGCAGTATTTT
TRBV27	NA	NA	TRBJ1-2	14	CASSPGRGPYGYTF	TGTGCCAGCAGCCCCGGGAGGGGCCCCTATGGCTACACCTTC
TRBV20-1	many	NA	TRBJ1-2	14	CSARDQAGEHGYTF	TGCAGTGCTAGAGATCAGGCAGGGGAACATGGCTACACCTTC
TRBV3-1	few	NA	TRBJ1-2	12	CASSRQREGYTF	TGTGCCAGCAGTCGACAGCGTGAGGGGTACACCTTC
TRBV12-3/TRBV12-4	few	NA	TRBJ1-1	15	CASSFTSGGRTEAFF	TGTGCCAGCAGTTTTACCAGCGGGGGGCGAACTGAAGCTTTCTTT
TRBV28	NA	TRBD2	TRBJ2-1	15	CASSDTSGTYNEQFF	TGTGCCAGCAGTGATACTAGCGGGACCTACAATGAGCAGTTCTTC
TRBV7-2	many	TRBD2	TRBJ2-3	15	CASSLSGRVTDTQYF	TGTGCCAGCAGCTTGAGCGGGAGGGTTACAGATACGCAGTATTTT
TRBV12-3/TRBV12-4	many	NA	TRBJ2-3	17	CASSLAPSTGNTDTQYF	TGTGCCAGCAGTTTAGCCCCCTCAACGGGGAACACAGATACGCAGTATTTT
TRBV3-1	many	NA	TRBJ1-2	14	CASSQVPENYGYTF	TGTGCCAGCAGCCAAGTTCCAGAGAACTATGGCTACACCTTC
TRBV19	NA	NA	TRBJ2-7	15	CASSSSDTSSYEQYF	TGTGCCAGTAGTAGTTCGGACACCAGCTCCTACGAGCAGTACTTC
TRBV12-3/TRBV12-4	NA	NA	TRBJ2-1	16	CASSLWQGSSYNEQFF	TGTGCCAGCAGTCTATGGCAGGGGAGCTCCTACAATGAGCAGTTCTTC
TRBV5-1	NA	NA	TRBJ2-7	14	CASSLEKEDYEQYF	TGCGCCAGCAGCTTGGAGAAAGAGGACTACGAGCAGTACTTC
TRBV7-2	many	NA	TRBJ1-2	14	CASSFRGRKGGYTF	TGTGCCAGCAGCTTTAGGGGGAGAAAAGGAGGCTACACCTTC
TRBV19	NA	NA	TRBJ2-5	14	CASSIREYQETQYF	TGTGCCAGTAGTATAAGGGAGTACCAAGAGACCCAGTACTTC
TRBV6-1	many	NA	TRBJ1-1	15	CASSYGQTLGTEAFF	TGTGCCAGCAGTTACGGGCAGACCCTAGGCACTGAAGCTTTCTTT
TRBV10-3	few	TRBD2	TRBJ2-1	14	CAIRMLAGEGEQFF	TGTGCCATCAGAATGCTAGCGGGAGAGGGAGAGCAGTTCTTC
TRBV9	few	NA	TRBJ2-5	14	CASSVSGSVETQYF	TGTGCCAGCAGCGTAAGCGGGTCCGTCGAGACCCAGTACTTC
TRBV5-1	few	TRBD2	TRBJ2-5	16	CASSPRLAGAIETQYF	TGCGCCAGCAGCCCGAGACTAGCGGGAGCTATAGAGACCCAGTACTTC
TRBV6-2/TRBV6-3	few	NA	TRBJ2-1	15	CASITRPGGGNEQFF	TGTGCCAGCATCACCCGCCCCGGGGGTGGGAATGAGCAGTTCTTC
TRBV5-1	NA	TRBD1	TRBJ2-3	16	CASSFQGALGTDTQYF	TGCGCCAGCAGCTTCCAGGGGGCTTTGGGGACAGATACGCAGTATTTT
TRBV10-3	many	TRBD1	TRBJ2-1	15	CAISLDRGLSNEQFF	TGTGCCATCAGCCTAGACAGGGGATTATCCAATGAGCAGTTCTTC
TRBV7-3	few	NA	TRBJ2-1	15	CASSRGNGPYNEQFF	TGTGCCAGCAGCAGGGGCAACGGGCCCTACAATGAGCAGTTCTTC
TRBV20-1	many	TRBD2	TRBJ2-3	15	CSAFRGRESADTQYF	TGCAGTGCTTTCCGAGGGCGGGAGAGCGCAGATACGCAGTATTTT
TRBV5-6	many	TRBD2	TRBJ2-5	15	CASSLLAGAGETQYF	TGTGCCAGCAGCTTGTTAGCGGGGGCGGGGGAGACCCAGTACTTC
TRBV9	few	TRBD1	TRBJ1-6	16	CASSSRTGGVDSPLHF	TGTGCCAGCAGTTCTAGGACAGGGGGCGTCGATTCACCCCTCCACTTT
TRBV3-1	NA	NA	TRBJ2-1	13	CASSPGRNNEQFF	TGTGCCAGCAGCCCAGGCAGGAACAATGAGCAGTTCTTC
TRBV7-9	once	NA	TRBJ1-3	12	CASSLSRNAIYF	TGTGCCAGCAGCTTATCGAGAAACGCCATATATTTT
TRBV5-1	few	TRBD2	TRBJ2-3	19	CASSFSGIYAGVEQDTQYF	TGCGCCAGCAGCTTTTCAGGAATCTATGCGGGAGTGGAACAAGATACGCAGTATTTT
TRBV18	many	TRBD2	TRBJ2-1	13	CASSVKAGGMPFF	TGTGCCAGCTCAGTTAAAGCGGGGGGGATGCCGTTCTTC